The source of this T cell receptor beta chain is a study of T cells in Graves' hyperthyroidism and ophthalmopathy. This clonotype was seen at least ten times. Using RNA transcripts as the source, TCR beta CDR3 regions were amplified. Researchers ran a first-round RT-PCR on the TCR CDR3 using the HTBI primer set. TCRdb re-called the multiplex PCR reads with MiXCR, one entry per CDR3 protein. The sample has roughly 300,000 distinct CDR3 sequences, less than 30% seen once; the top ten hold around 28%. Sequencing used blood. This TCR was recovered from a man between 35 and 55 years old with Graves' hyperthyroidism that later progressed to Graves' ophthalmopathy.

Written as DNA, the CDR3 is TGCAGTGCTCAGTCGACAGGGCGGGAGACCCAGTACTTC. It translates to CSAQSTGRETQYF. This chain uses TRBV20-1 with TRBJ2-5; 7 positions agree with TRBD1. Germline CDR1 DFQATT, CDR2 SNEGSKA (reference sequence). There are 13 residues in the CDR3. V trimming: 5 bases; J trimming: 5 bases; junction bases outside the gene matches: 8.